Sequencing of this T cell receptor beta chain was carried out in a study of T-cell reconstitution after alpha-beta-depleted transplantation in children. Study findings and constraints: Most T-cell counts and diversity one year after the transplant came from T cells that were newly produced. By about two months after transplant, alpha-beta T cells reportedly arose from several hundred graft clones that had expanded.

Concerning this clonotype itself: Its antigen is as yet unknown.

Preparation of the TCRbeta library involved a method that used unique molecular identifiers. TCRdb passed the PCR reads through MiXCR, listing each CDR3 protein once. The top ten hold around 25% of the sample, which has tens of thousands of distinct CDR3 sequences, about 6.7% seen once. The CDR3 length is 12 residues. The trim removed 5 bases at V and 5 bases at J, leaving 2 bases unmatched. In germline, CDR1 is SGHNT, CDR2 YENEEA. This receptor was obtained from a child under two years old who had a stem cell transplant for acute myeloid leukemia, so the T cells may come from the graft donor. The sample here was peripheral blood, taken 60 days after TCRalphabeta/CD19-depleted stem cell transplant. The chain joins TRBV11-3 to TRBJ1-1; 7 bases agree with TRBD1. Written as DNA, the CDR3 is TGTGCCAGCAGCCACAGGGGAACTGAAGCTTTCTTT. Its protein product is CASSHRGTEAFF.